This T cell receptor beta chain was identified in a study of beta chain features in type 1 diabetes. Study results and limitations: There was a moderate but significant shortening of TCRB CDR3s in all four CD4+ subsets of Type 1 diabetes patients.

Expressed TCRB transcripts were sequenced, since all the RNA that had been isolated was reverse transcribed. Produced via immunoSEQ multiplex PCR; TCRdb's table is partial and in-frame only. Of over 200,000 clones listed, 11% are singletons. This clone was observed a few times. Its antigen remains unknown. Deletions cut 2 bases from V and 3 bases from J, with 14 bases between. Germline-derived CDR1 and CDR2 are LNHNV and YYDKDF (reference sequence). The CDR3 consists of 15 residues. Source material: naive CD4+ T cells from blood. This receptor was identified in a man aged 25 to 40 with type 1 diabetes. The chain couples TRBV15 to TRBJ2-7; weak D call: TRBD2 (6 bases). The CDR3 region has the DNA TGTGCCACCAGCAGACCCCGGGGGTTACACTACGAGCAGTACTTC. Encoded protein: CATSRPRGLHYEQYF.